The 27 T cell receptor beta chains listed next were all sequenced from one sample in a study of cytomegalovirus exposure and HLA in healthy donors. The PCR was carried out with 60 Vbeta primers and 13 Jbeta primers. The method was immunoSEQ multiplex PCR; TCRdb's version includes in-frame clones alone and lacks a portion of them. The table gives approximately 110,000 clones; the top ten clones make up about 0.59% of it. Sequenced sample: PBMCs. The receptors originated from a man aged 45-60 years in good health and CMV-seronegative.

This chain joins TRBV30 and TRBJ2-1; perhaps TRBD1 as D (6 bases). Trimming stripped 2 bases from V and 5 bases from J, with 16 bases between. Germline V gives CDR1 GTSNPN, CDR2 SVGIG (reference sequence). The CDR3 spans 15 residues. The CDR3 loop is CAWSRGRGSDNEQFF. CDR3 DNA: TGTGCCTGGAGTAGGGGCAGGGGATCCGACAATGAGCAGTTCTTC.

The chain joins TRBV6-5 to TRBJ2-7; TRBD2 matches at 12 bases. Germline CDR1 is MNHEY and CDR2 is SVGAGI. After removal of 4 bases from V and 3 bases from J, the junction contained 4 bases not matched to a gene. The CDR3 is made up of 15 amino acids. In DNA form, the CDR3 reads TGTGCCAGCAGTTCTCCGACTAGCGGGAGCTACGAGCAGTACTTC. Translating gives CASSSPTSGSYEQYF.

The rearrangement joins TRBV7-2 to TRBJ2-7, with 10 positions matching TRBD2. The CDR3 contains 15 residues. The V segment lost 4 bases and the J segment 3 bases; nucleotides outside the gene matches: 6. The germline V gene has CDR1 SGHTA and CDR2 FQGNSA. Written as DNA, the CDR3 is TGTGCCAGCAGCTCCGAGCGGGGGGGCTTCTACGAGCAGTACTTC. This translates into CASSSERGGFYEQYF.

This chain uses TRBV7-2 with TRBJ1-5; 7 bases match TRBD1. Trimming cost V 5 bases and J 1 base; bases outside gene matches: 8. This CDR3 is built from 16 residues. Germline V gene sequence: CDR1 SGHTA, CDR2 FQGNSA. The CDR3 sequence is CASSKDRVYSNQPQHF. CDR3 nucleotide sequence: TGTGCCAGCAGCAAAGACAGGGTCTACAGCAATCAGCCCCAGCATTTT.

The chain joins TRBV19 to TRBJ2-5; 7 bases line up with TRBD1. Unmatched junction bases numbered 5, after V lost 5 bases and J lost 2 bases. The CDR3 totals 14 residues. Germline lookup yields CDR1 LNHDA and CDR2 SQIVND (reference sequence). Here the CDR3 DNA reads TGTGCCAGTAGTCTACAGGGGTTTCAAGAGACCCAGTACTTC. Protein sequence: CASSLQGFQETQYF. The full variable domain, its missing parts supplied by reference TRBV19 and TRBJ2-5, is DGGITQSPKYLFRKEGQNVTLSCEQNLNHDAMYWYRQDPGQGLRLIYYSQIVNDFQKGDIAEGYSVSREKKESFPLTVTSAQKNPTAFYLCASSLQGFQETQYFGPGTRLLVL.

This rearrangement joins TRBV2 to TRBJ1-3; TRBD1 matches at 7 bases. This CDR3 is built from 15 residues. Germline CDR1 SNHLY, CDR2 FYNNEI. Trimming at V came to 8 bases and at J to 0 bases, leaving 7 bases not matched to a gene. CDR3 in amino acids: CASGGTVSSGNTIYF. The CDR3, as DNA: TGTGCCAGCGGGGGGACAGTGAGCTCTGGAAACACCATATATTTT.

The V and J genes are TRBV7-2 and TRBJ1-1; D perhaps matches TRBD1 (5 bases). CDR1 and CDR2 from the germline V gene are SGHTA and FQGNSA. This CDR3 region has 14 residues. V dropped 5 bases and J dropped 5 bases, with 15 bases sitting between them. CDR3 protein: CASSLAGVGTEAFF. The CDR3 DNA is TGTGCCAGCAGCCTGGCGGGGGTTGGGACTGAAGCTTTCTTT.

This rearrangement joins TRBV7-2 to TRBJ2-2; TRBD2 agrees at 10 bases. CDR1 and CDR2 from the germline V gene are SGHTA and FQGNSA. CDR3 length: 15 residues. Germline trimming cut 6 bases from V and 1 base from J; bases unmatched to any gene: 2. This CDR3 reads CASRRLAGNTGELFF. The CDR3 nucleotides read TGTGCCAGCAGGCGACTAGCGGGGAACACCGGGGAGCTGTTTTTT.

This rearrangement joins TRBV10-3 to TRBJ2-7, with D possibly being TRBD2 (5 bases). Trimming removed 10 bases from V and 3 bases from J, with 13 bases in between. This CDR3 has 12 residues. Germline-derived CDR1 and CDR2 are ENHRY and SYGVKD. CDR3 residues: CATAGENYEQYF. The CDR3 DNA reads as TGTGCCACAGCCGGGGAGAACTACGAGCAGTACTTC.

The chain joins TRBV6-4 to TRBJ2-1; 8 bases are a match to TRBD1. Trimming at V came to 8 bases and at J to 6 bases, leaving 9 bases not matched to a gene. CDR3 length: 14 residues. CDR1 is MRHNA, CDR2 SNTAGT, per germline. The CDR3 DNA reads TGTGCCAGCTCCCAGGACAGGGTCGTCAATGAGCAGTTCTTC. It codes for CASSQDRVVNEQFF.

V gene TRBV6-4 combines with J gene TRBJ1-2; 10 bases match TRBD1. Trimming at V came to 2 bases and at J to 4 bases, leaving 10 bases not matched to a gene. Germline assignment: CDR1 MRHNA and CDR2 SNTAGT. The CDR3 contains 17 residues. CDR3 nucleotide sequence: TGTGCCAGCAGTGACCCAGCGGGGGACAGGGGCCCCTATGGCTACACCTTC. This codes for CASSDPAGDRGPYGYTF.

The chain recombines TRBV11-3 with TRBJ2-7, with a weak D call TRBD2 (6 bases). The CDR3 consists of 13 residues. Germline assignment: CDR1 SGHNT and CDR2 YENEEA. Trimming shortened V by 2 bases and J by 3 bases, and 8 bases separated the two germline ends. This CDR3 is CASSLIGGYEQYF. The CDR3 nucleotides read TGTGCCAGCAGCTTAATCGGGGGCTACGAGCAGTACTTC.

The chain carries TRBV5-1 and TRBJ2-3; the match to TRBD2 covers 16 bases. Unmatched junction bases numbered 6, after V lost 4 bases and J lost 4 bases. Germline V gene data show CDR1 as SGHRS and CDR2 as YFSETQ. The CDR3 loop spans 17 amino acids. The CDR3, as DNA: TGCGCCAGCAGCCGGGGACTAGCGGGAGGGCCAGCAGATACGCAGTATTTT. Translation gives CASSRGLAGGPADTQYF. Full variable domain (missing parts from reference TRBV5-1 and TRBJ2-3): KAGVTQTPRYLIKTRGQQVTLSCSPISGHRSVSWYQQTPGQGLQFLFEYFSETQRNKGNFPGRFSGRQFSNSRSEMNVSTLELGDSALYLCASSRGLAGGPADTQYFGPGTRLTVL.

This chain joins TRBV12-5 and TRBJ2-1; 16 bases fit TRBD2. In germline, CDR1 is LGHNT, CDR2 FRNRAP. The CDR3 contains 17 residues. The V gene end was trimmed by 5 bases and the J gene end by 6 bases; junction bases not matched to a gene: 7. The CDR3 sequence: CASGKGTSGRALNEQFF. The CDR3 DNA sequence: TGTGCTAGTGGTAAAGGGACTAGCGGGAGGGCCCTCAATGAGCAGTTCTTC.

The chain couples TRBV25-1 to TRBJ2-5; TRBD1 might be the D (6 bases). Trimming stripped 0 bases from V and 2 bases from J, with 16 bases between. This CDR3 has 17 amino acids. Germline V gene sequence: CDR1 MGHDK, CDR2 SYGVNS. CDR3 amino acids: CASSEYNGWGRQETQYF. CDR3 in DNA: TGTGCCAGCAGTGAATATAATGGGTGGGGGCGTCAAGAGACCCAGTACTTC.

The chain carries TRBV27 and TRBJ1-1; D ambiguous. The CDR3 sequence is 14 residues long. Trimming removed 6 bases from V and 5 bases from J, with 16 bases in between. The germline V gene has CDR1 MNHEY and CDR2 SMNVEV (reference sequence). CDR3 sequence reads: CASRRTNGGTEAFF. The CDR3 nucleotides read TGTGCCAGCAGACGGACTAACGGAGGGACTGAAGCTTTCTTT.

This chain uses TRBV27 with TRBJ1-2, with a tentative D call TRBD1 (5 bases). From germline, CDR1 is MNHEY and CDR2 SMNVEV (reference sequence). The CDR3 covers 14 residues. The germline V and J ends were trimmed by 0 bases and 4 bases, with 9 bases remaining between them. Here the CDR3 reads CASSLSETAYGYTF. CDR3 DNA: TGTGCCAGCAGTTTATCGGAGACAGCCTATGGCTACACCTTC.

The CDR3 reads CASSLDRIFTEAFF. CDR3 sequence (DNA): TGTGCCAGCAGCTTGGACAGAATCTTCACTGAAGCTTTCTTT. This chain connects TRBV11-3 to TRBJ1-1, with D possibly being TRBD1 (6 bases). Germline CDR1 SGHNT, CDR2 YENEEA. CDR3 length equals 14 residues. V lost 3 bases and J lost 4, with 12 bases in between. Together with reference TRBV11-3 and TRBJ1-1, the CDR3 gives the full variable domain: EAGVVQSPRYKIIEKKQPVAFWCNPISGHNTLYWYLQNLGQGPELLIRYENEEAVDDSQLPKDRFSAERLKGVDSTLKIQPAELGDSAVYLCASSLDRIFTEAFFGQGTRLTVV.

This chain uses TRBV18 with TRBJ1-1; D gene ambiguous. Germline V CDR1 and CDR2: KGHSH, LQKENI. V was cut by 2 bases and J by 2 bases, with 18 bases left in between. The CDR3 is 17 residues long. The CDR3 DNA follows: TGTGCCAGCTCACCAGGTTCAGGCAGAGTAACAAACACTGAAGCTTTCTTT. This codes for CASSPGSGRVTNTEAFF.

The chain joins TRBV10-1 to TRBJ2-5, with 10 bases identical to TRBD1. The J call may be incorrect, as the DNA end agrees better with TRBJ2-7. The CDR3 has 13 amino acids. Germline V gene data show CDR1 as WNHNN and CDR2 as SYGVQD (reference sequence). In DNA, the CDR3 is TGCGCCGGGGACAGGGGAATAACCTACGAGCAGTACTTC. Amino acid sequence: CAGDRGITYEQYF.

V usage is TRBV5-6 and J usage is TRBJ1-5, with 8 bases identical to TRBD1. V lost 0 bases to trimming and J lost 7 bases; unmatched junction nucleotides: 6. The CDR3 is made up of 15 amino acids. The V gene's germline CDR1 is SGHDT and CDR2 YYEEEE. The DNA of the CDR3 is TGTGCCAGCAGCTTGGGGGGGACAGGAGCCCAGCCCCAGCATTTT. Translating gives CASSLGGTGAQPQHF.

The chain is built from TRBV5-6 and TRBJ2-2; D might be TRBD1 (5 bases). Germline-derived CDR1 and CDR2 are SGHDT and YYEEEE. The CDR3 covers 18 residues. Trimming shortened V by 2 bases and J by 1 base, and 18 bases separated the two germline ends. The CDR3 DNA is TGTGCCAGCAGCTTCAGGTGGTTGGGGCGGAAGAACACCGGGGAGCTGTTTTTT. This translates into CASSFRWLGRKNTGELFF.

J is TRBJ2-5 and V is TRBV4-1; D uncertain. Germline CDR1 is MGHRA and CDR2 is YSYEKL. V lost 0 bases to trimming and J lost 0 bases, with 5 bases between them. The CDR3 extends over 14 amino acids. The CDR3 bases are TGCGCCAGCAGCCAAGAACAGTACCAAGAGACCCAGTACTTC. This gives the protein CASSQEQYQETQYF.

The chain is built from TRBV11-3 and TRBJ1-1, with D uncertain. CDR1 and CDR2 from the germline V gene are SGHNT and YENEEA. This CDR3 is 13 amino acids long. V was cut by 0 bases and J by 5 bases, with 7 bases left in between. CDR3 bases: TGTGCCAGCAGCTTAGATCCGGGAACTGAAGCTTTCTTT. It encodes CASSLDPGTEAFF.

This CDR3 is CASSTLLPYSNYGYTF. The DNA of the CDR3 is TGTGCCAGTAGTACTCTTCTCCCCTATAGCAACTATGGCTACACCTTC. V gene TRBV19 combines with J gene TRBJ1-2; the D is unclear. V lost 4 bases and J 2 bases, leaving 17 bases between the germline ends. Germline lookup yields CDR1 LNHDA and CDR2 SQIVND (reference sequence). The CDR3 loop spans 16 amino acids.

The chain links TRBV4-1 to TRBJ2-5; 7 nucleotides line up with TRBD2. Germline trimming cut 4 bases from V and 0 bases from J; bases unmatched to any gene: 8. The CDR3 spans 16 residues. From germline, CDR1 is MGHRA and CDR2 YSYEKL. CDR3 residues: CASSPEGSGDQETQYF. The CDR3 DNA is TGCGCCAGCAGCCCGGAGGGGAGCGGGGACCAAGAGACCCAGTACTTC.

The rearrangement joins TRBV11-2 to TRBJ1-2; the D is unclear. V gave up 3 bases and J gave up 3 bases, with 11 bases separating them. Germline CDR1 is SGHAT and CDR2 is FQNNGV. The CDR3 contains 14 residues. CDR3 DNA sequence: TGTGCCAGCAGCTTTTTTTCTCTAGACTATGGCTACACCTTC. Translation: CASSFFSLDYGYTF.